The 26 T cell receptor beta chains listed next were all sequenced from one sample in a study of CD8+ T cells in alopecia areata. Extracted from the samples, RNA was reverse transcribed into cDNA to serve as the sequencing template. The repertoire was sequenced with immunoSEQ multiplex PCR; TCRdb's copy has only in-frame clones and lacks some. The sample carries hundreds of thousands of clones, roughly 69% recorded once. The source was CD4+ T cells sorted from blood, collected at week 0. These receptors all come from a human donor with alopecia areata.

The J gene is TRBJ2-1, the V gene TRBV5-1; a possible D gene is TRBD2 (5 bases). CDR1 is SGHRS, CDR2 YFSETQ, per germline. V lost 4 bases and J lost 8, with 10 bases in between. The CDR3 contains 12 residues. In nucleotides, the CDR3 is TGCGCCAGCAGCCCGGGGTGGGATGAGCAGTTCTTC. This encodes CASSPGWDEQFF.

The chain has TRBV4-3 and TRBJ2-1; no definite D call. This CDR3 region has 15 residues. The germline V and J ends were trimmed by 0 bases and 0 bases, with 6 bases remaining between them. Germline values: CDR1 LGHNA, CDR2 YSLEER. Here the CDR3 DNA reads TGCGCCAGCAGCCAAGAGCTCGGCTCCTACAATGAGCAGTTCTTC. Protein sequence: CASSQELGSYNEQFF.

The chain couples TRBV4-1 to TRBJ2-7; D not resolved. Trimming took off 3 bases at V and 0 bases at J, with 6 bases between the two ends. In germline, CDR1 is MGHRA, CDR2 YSYEKL. CDR3 length: 13 residues. The CDR3 region has the DNA TGCGCCAGCAGCCAGGGTATCTCCTACGAGCAGTACTTC. Protein sequence: CASSQGISYEQYF.

V usage is TRBV6-1 and J usage is TRBJ1-6, with a possible D match to TRBD1 (5 bases). This CDR3 has 14 amino acids. V shed 2 bases and J shed 7 bases, with 9 bases lying between them. Germline V gene sequence: CDR1 MNHNS, CDR2 SASEGT. CDR3 in DNA: TGTGCCAGCAGTGAATGGGGGGGAAATTCACCCCTCCACTTT. Translating gives CASSEWGGNSPLHF.

This chain joins TRBV30 and TRBJ2-5, with D perhaps TRBD2 (6 bases). Germline lookup yields CDR1 GTSNPN and CDR2 SVGIG (reference sequence). CDR3 length equals 14 residues. Trimming took 5 bases from V and 5 from J, leaving 18 bases between them. CDR3 DNA sequence: TGTGCCTGGGTGGCCGCGGGGCCGGAGGAGACCCAGTACTTC. This gives the protein CAWVAAGPEETQYF.

V and J are TRBV4-1 and TRBJ1-1; D is perhaps TRBD1 (6 bases). CDR1 MGHRA and CDR2 YSYEKL come from the germline V gene. V lost 2 bases and J 0 bases, leaving 10 bases between the germline ends. CDR3 length equals 15 residues. CDR3 amino acids: CASSQSGTLNTEAFF. The DNA of the CDR3 is TGCGCCAGCAGCCAATCCGGGACATTGAACACTGAAGCTTTCTTT.

Here the CDR3 DNA reads TGCAGCGTAAACGGACTAGCGGGGAGCCCAGATACGCAGTATTTT. It encodes CSVNGLAGSPDTQYF. The gene calls are TRBV29-1 and TRBJ2-3, with TRBD2 matching over 12 bases. V shed 6 bases, J shed 4 bases, and the junction held 8 bases outside the gene matches. The CDR3 has 15 residues. The germline gives CDR1 SQVTM, CDR2 ANQGSEA.

The CDR3 DNA is TGTGCCAGCAGTGGCGGGATCTTGAGCTCTGGAAACACCATATATTTT. Protein: CASSGGILSSGNTIYF. V and J are TRBV6-1 and TRBJ1-3; D gene ambiguous. This CDR3 region has 16 residues. Germline V gene lookup returns CDR1 MNHNS and CDR2 SASEGT. With 4 bases removed from V and 0 bases from J, the gap between germline ends came to 13 bases.

This rearrangement joins TRBV14 to TRBJ2-1, with TRBD1 as a possible D gene (6 bases). V lost 0 bases, J lost 6 bases, and 9 bases lay in between. CDR3 length: 14 residues. Germline V gene lookup returns CDR1 SGHDN and CDR2 FVKESK. The CDR3 loop is CASSQDVGANEQFF. The DNA of the CDR3 is TGTGCCAGCAGCCAAGACGTGGGGGCCAATGAGCAGTTCTTC.

This chain connects TRBV11-2 to TRBJ1-2; 8 positions agree with TRBD1. Trimming removed 5 bases from V and 4 bases from J; junction bases left unmatched: 9. Germline CDR1 and CDR2: SGHAT and FQNNGV. The CDR3 spans 15 residues. CDR3 region: CASSPPRGRGYGYTF. CDR3 DNA: TGTGCCAGCAGCCCACCCAGGGGGCGCGGCTATGGCTACACCTTC.

This rearrangement joins TRBV29-1 to TRBJ2-1; D could derive from TRBD1 or TRBD2 (5 bases each). The CDR3 has 12 residues. Between the trimmed V and J ends, which lost 4 bases and 8 bases, there was a span of 12 bases. In germline, CDR1 is SQVTM, CDR2 ANQGSEA. The CDR3 bases are TGCAGCGTTGGGGGTTGGGACCATGAGCAGTTCTTC. It translates to CSVGGWDHEQFF.

The rearrangement joins TRBV29-1 to TRBJ2-1; no definite D call. The length of the CDR3 is 12 residues. The germline V and J ends were trimmed by 4 bases and 8 bases, with 12 bases remaining between them. The germline V gene encodes CDR1 SQVTM and CDR2 ANQGSEA. This chain's CDR3 is CSVVQVIHEQFF. The CDR3 DNA reads TGCAGCGTTGTGCAGGTTATCCATGAGCAGTTCTTC.

This clone was seen more than once but under ten times. The chain combines TRBV25-1 with TRBJ2-2, with D unclear. This CDR3 has 15 residues. Trimming shortened V by 1 base and J by 3 bases, and 9 bases separated the two germline ends. Germline CDR1 reads MGHDK; CDR2 reads SYGVNS. The CDR3 protein is CASSESSGDTGELFF. The CDR3, as DNA: TGTGCCAGCAGTGAATCAAGTGGGGACACCGGGGAGCTGTTTTTT.

This clone was counted a few times. Relative to the germline gene, one junction end is altered; a read error may explain this. This chain connects TRBV7-2 to TRBJ2-1; D unclear. The CDR3 is 11 residues long. Germline assignment: CDR1 SGHTA and CDR2 FQGNSA. CDR3 sequence (DNA): TGTGCCAGCAGTTTAGTATACGAGCAGTTCTTC. Translated: CASSLVYEQFF.

The chain links TRBV7-2 to TRBJ2-7; D unclear. The CDR3 extends over 12 amino acids. Trimming cost V 5 bases and J 0 bases, with 5 bases left between them. Germline V gene lookup returns CDR1 SGHTA and CDR2 FQGNSA. The DNA of the CDR3 is TGTGCCAGCAGCGAACACTCCTACGAGCAGTACTTC. It specifies CASSEHSYEQYF.

This rearrangement joins TRBV13 to TRBJ1-2; 7 bases align to TRBD1. The J segment lost 4 bases and the V segment lost 7 bases, leaving 9 bases of the junction unmatched. The CDR3 totals 14 residues. Germline CDR1 and CDR2: PRHDT and FYEKMQ (reference sequence). CDR3 amino acids: CASKQGSDSYGYTF. CDR3 nucleotides: TGTGCCAGCAAACAGGGGTCCGACTCCTATGGCTACACCTTC.

V gene TRBV7-9 combines with J gene TRBJ2-7; TRBD2 matches 13 bases. This CDR3 comprises 15 residues. Germline V gene data show CDR1 as SEHNR and CDR2 as FQNEAQ (reference sequence). J lost 5 bases, V lost 1 base, and 2 bases had no gene match. The chain's CDR3 is CASSLEGLAGNEQYF. CDR3 bases: TGTGCCAGCAGCTTAGAGGGACTAGCGGGGAACGAGCAGTACTTC.

Note on this clone: A much more abundant neighbour one base away suggests this may be a read error. V gene TRBV6-6 combines with J gene TRBJ2-7; 10 positions match TRBD1. Unmatched junction bases numbered 5, after V lost 5 bases and J lost 4 bases. CDR1 and CDR2 from the germline V gene are MNHNY and SVGAGI (reference sequence). This CDR3 has 14 residues. The CDR3 is CASSIRDRGYEQYF. The CDR3 region has the DNA TGTGCCAGCAGTATCCGGGACAGGGGTTACGAGCAGTACTTC.

This chain connects TRBV5-1 to TRBJ2-3; maybe TRBD1 (5 bases). Per the germline V gene, CDR1 is SGHRS and CDR2 is YFSETQ. The length of the CDR3 is 16 residues. Trimming left V 4 bases short and J 1 base short, with 16 bases between. The CDR3 region is CASSVEGDVGTDTQYF. DNA of the CDR3: TGCGCCAGCAGCGTTGAAGGGGATGTAGGCACAGATACGCAGTATTTT. Full variable domain (outside the CDR3, taken from reference TRBV5-1 and TRBJ2-3): KAGVTQTPRYLIKTRGQQVTLSCSPISGHRSVSWYQQTPGQGLQFLFEYFSETQRNKGNFPGRFSGRQFSNSRSEMNVSTLELGDSALYLCASSVEGDVGTDTQYFGPGTRLTVL.

The chain joins TRBV29-1 to TRBJ1-1; no clear D. Germline V gives CDR1 SQVTM, CDR2 ANQGSEA. V dropped 6 bases and J dropped 0 bases, with 11 bases sitting between them. The CDR3 consists of 13 residues. CDR3 amino acids: CSVSGRLNTEAFF. The CDR3 region has the DNA TGCAGCGTAAGCGGACGGTTGAACACTGAAGCTTTCTTT.

J is TRBJ1-5 and V is TRBV5-6; D possibly corresponds to TRBD1 (6 bases). The V end lost 4 bases, the J end lost 3 bases, and 17 bases lay between the germline ends. The CDR3 runs 16 residues. CDR1 and CDR2 from the germline V gene are SGHDT and YYEEEE. The CDR3 DNA reads TGTGCCAGCAGCCGTAGCTCGTACAGGGCCAATCAGCCCCAGCATTTT. Translated, it gives CASSRSSYRANQPQHF.

The J gene is TRBJ2-3, the V gene TRBV5-1, with TRBD2 identical over 8 bases. CDR3 length: 16 residues. Trimming took 4 bases from V and 0 from J; bases not matched to a gene: 7. Germline lookup yields CDR1 SGHRS and CDR2 YFSETQ. CDR3 DNA: TGCGCCAGCAGCCCAAATAGCGGGACTAGCACAGATACGCAGTATTTT. It yields the protein CASSPNSGTSTDTQYF.

The chain combines TRBV29-1 with TRBJ1-2; 8 nucleotides line up with TRBD1. J was trimmed by 3 bases and V by 2 bases; bases with no gene match: 14. CDR1 and CDR2 from the germline V gene are SQVTM and ANQGSEA. The CDR3 runs to 17 residues. CDR3 in DNA: TGCAGCGTTGAAAGTGGGACAGGCAATCTTGGGTACTATGGCTACACCTTC. As protein: CSVESGTGNLGYYGYTF.

The chain links TRBV2 to TRBJ1-3; D call uncertain. Trimming took 9 bases from V and 2 from J, leaving 11 bases between them. Per the germline V gene, CDR1 is SNHLY and CDR2 is FYNNEI. CDR3 length: 13 amino acids. In DNA form, the CDR3 reads TGTGCCAGTAGCGGAGAGGCTGGAAACACCATATATTTT. The encoded protein is CASSGEAGNTIYF.

The CDR3 region has the DNA TGTGCCAGCAGCTCCCGCACGAACACCGGGGAGCTGTTTTTT. This translates into CASSSRTNTGELFF. This chain uses TRBV7-3 with TRBJ2-2; no clear D. The CDR3 length is 14 residues. CDR1 and CDR2 from the germline V gene are SGHTA and FQGTGA. Deletions cut 4 bases from V and 0 bases from J, with 6 bases between.

The chain carries TRBV28 and TRBJ2-4; no definite D call. From germline, CDR1 is MDHEN and CDR2 SYDVKM. Trimming cost V 6 bases and J 7 bases, with 13 bases left between them. The CDR3 consists of 13 residues. DNA of the CDR3: TGTGCCAGCAGAACCCTGGCAGGTAACATTCAGTACTTC. Protein product: CASRTLAGNIQYF.